Listed below are T cell receptor beta chains from one sample, sequenced in a study of blood T cell repertoires in COVID-19. Here immunoSEQ multiplex PCR was the method, and the copy in TCRdb shows in-frame clones only, minus some. The data show a few hundred thousand clones, 80% to 90% seen once. Source material: PBMCs or T cells enriched from blood (not recorded which). The source is a woman in her twenties or thirties who had been exposed to COVID-19. The CDR3 runs from the conserved cysteine through the conserved F or W. The order of the fields is clone size, J gene, D gene, V gene, CDR3 protein, CDR3 DNA. A D gene is named only where the DNA matches it firmly. Not all rows give a size; the values are once, few, many and, for expanded clones, a class.

>.|TRBJ2-7|.|TRBV5-1
CASSGTLASFSSYEQYF
TGCGCCAGCAGCGGGACTCTAGCGTCTTTTAGCTCCTACGAGCAGTACTTC
>.|TRBJ2-7|.|TRBV7-3
CASSPGEWGPYEQYF
TGTGCCAGCAGCCCCGGGGAATGGGGTCCATACGAGCAGTACTTC
>.|TRBJ2-5|TRBD1|TRBV10-2
CASMTGSFRETQYF
TGCGCCAGCATGACAGGGTCATTTAGAGAGACCCAGTACTTC
>.|TRBJ2-3|TRBD2|TRBV12-5
CASALSGGTDTQYF
TGTGCTAGTGCCCTTAGCGGGGGCACAGATACGCAGTATTTT
>.|TRBJ2-1|TRBD2|TRBV7-7
CASSPRPNYSGAGADGEQFF
TGTGCTAGCAGCCCTAGACCGAATTACAGTGGAGCGGGGGCGGACGGTGAGCAGTTCTTC
>once|TRBJ1-3|.|TRBV7-2
CASSRGNGNTIYF
TGTGCCAGCAGCAGGGGTAACGGAAACACCATATATTTT
>.|TRBJ1-2|.|TRBV18
CASSPPSGGKNGYTF
TGTGCCAGCTCACCACCCTCTGGGGGCAAAAATGGCTACACCTTC
>.|TRBJ2-7|.|TRBV18
CASSPSGDSYEQYF
TGTGCCAGCTCACCATCCGGTGACTCCTACGAGCAGTACTTC
>.|TRBJ2-1|.|TRBV27
CASSPRTLQRNEQFF
TGTGCCAGCAGCCCTCGAACCCTCCAGCGCAATGAGCAGTTCTTC
>.|TRBJ1-5|.|TRBV6-1
CASSEPGSNQPQHF
TGTGCCAGCAGTGAGCCTGGCAGCAATCAGCCCCAGCATTTT
>.|TRBJ2-5|TRBD2|TRBV2
CASSEGLAGETQYF
TGTGCCAGCAGTGAAGGGCTAGCGGGAGAGACCCAGTACTTC
>.|TRBJ2-5|TRBD1|TRBV6-1
CASSERSTGGGETQYF
TGTGCCAGCAGTGAAAGAAGCACAGGGGGCGGGGAGACCCAGTACTTC
>.|TRBJ2-2|TRBD1|TRBV7-3
CASSFSGTGATGELFF
TGTGCCAGCAGCTTTTCTGGGACAGGGGCAACCGGGGAGCTGTTTTTT
>.|TRBJ2-1|.|TRBV12-3/TRBV12-4
CASSKNGYNEQFF
TGTGCCAGCAGTAAGAACGGTTACAATGAGCAGTTCTTC
>.|TRBJ1-1|TRBD1|TRBV29-1
CSVEQGALSTEAFF
TGCAGCGTAGAACAGGGGGCTCTTTCCACTGAAGCTTTCTTT
>.|TRBJ1-1|.|TRBV5-1
CASSLGRGSTEAFF
TGCGCCAGCAGCCTGGGGCGGGGATCCACTGAAGCTTTCTTT
>.|TRBJ2-5|.|TRBV6-1
CASSEMTAGLKTQYF
TGTGCCAGCAGTGAAATGACAGCCGGTCTAAAGACCCAGTACTTC
>.|TRBJ1-2|TRBD1|TRBV6-5
CASSWRQGADGYTF
TGTGCCAGCAGTTGGCGACAGGGGGCAGATGGCTACACCTTC
>few|TRBJ2-5|.|TRBV5-1
CASSPGGWNQETQYF
TGCGCCAGCAGCCCGGGGGGCTGGAACCAAGAGACCCAGTACTTC
>.|TRBJ2-1|.|TRBV7-8
CASSPQRDIYNEQFF
TGTGCCAGCAGCCCGCAGCGGGACATTTACAATGAGCAGTTCTTC
>.|TRBJ1-2|.|TRBV24-1
CATSDSLEGGGYTF
TGTGCCACCAGTGATTCCCTCGAGGGAGGTGGCTACACCTTC
>.|TRBJ1-5|.|TRBV30
CAWSVGGGIAPQHF
TGTGCCTGGAGTGTAGGTGGGGGGATCGCTCCCCAGCATTTT
>.|TRBJ2-2|.|TRBV6-5
CASSAPRGNTGELFF
TGTGCCAGCAGCGCTCCCAGGGGGAACACCGGGGAGCTGTTTTTT
>.|TRBJ2-1|.|TRBV3-1/TRBV3-2
CASSQGTGSEQFF
TGTGCCAGCAGCCAAGGCACAGGGAGTGAGCAGTTCTTC
>once|TRBJ1-2|TRBD1|TRBV10-2
CASSDPGTENYGYTF
TGCGCCAGCAGTGACCCCGGGACAGAGAACTATGGCTACACCTTC
>.|TRBJ2-7|TRBD1|TRBV19
CASSGGTGGHHEQYF
TGTGCCAGTAGTGGAGGGACAGGGGGCCATCACGAGCAGTACTTC
>.|TRBJ2-7|TRBD1|TRBV5-1
CASSWKGQVNYEQYF
TGCGCCAGCAGCTGGAAGGGACAGGTAAACTACGAGCAGTACTTC
>.|TRBJ1-5|TRBD1|TRBV9
CASSPHGDRGQPQHF
TGTGCCAGCAGCCCCCACGGCGACAGGGGTCAGCCCCAGCATTTT
>.|TRBJ2-3|TRBD2|TRBV5-1
CASSLAASGGLDTQYF
TGCGCCAGCAGCTTGGCGGCTAGCGGGGGTCTGGATACGCAGTATTTT
>.|TRBJ1-2|TRBD1|TRBV12-3/TRBV12-4
CASRTGASYGYTF
TGTGCCAGCAGGACAGGGGCGAGCTATGGCTACACCTTC
>.|TRBJ1-1|.|TRBV11-2
CASSFSPGGDTEAFF
TGTGCCAGCAGCTTTTCCCCCGGGGGGGACACTGAAGCTTTCTTT
>.|TRBJ2-1|TRBD2|TRBV5-1
CASSLPRGLAGASSYNEQFF
TGCGCCAGCAGCTTGCCCCGCGGACTAGCGGGGGCGAGCTCCTACAATGAGCAGTTCTTC
>.|TRBJ2-3|.|TRBV11-2
CASSLGGILSTDTQYF
TGTGCCAGCAGCTTGGGCGGGATCCTGAGCACAGATACGCAGTATTTT
>.|TRBJ1-1|.|TRBV12-3/TRBV12-4
CASSLLGGPEAFF
TGTGCCAGCAGCCTCTTGGGGGGGCCTGAAGCTTTCTTT
>.|TRBJ1-1|TRBD1|TRBV28
CASSLPNLDRGEAFF
TGTGCCAGCAGTTTACCCAACCTCGACAGGGGTGAAGCTTTCTTT
>.|TRBJ2-3|.|TRBV18
CASSVAGSDTQYF
TGTGCCAGCTCTGTCGCAGGTTCAGATACGCAGTATTTT
>.|TRBJ1-6|.|TRBV6-5
CASSYSGGYNSPLHF
TGTGCCAGCAGTTACTCAGGGGGATATAATTCACCCCTCCACTTT
>.|TRBJ1-1|.|TRBV19
CASSFAAEAFF
TGTGCCAGTAGTTTCGCGGCGGAAGCTTTCTTT
>.|TRBJ2-1|.|TRBV3-1/TRBV3-2
CASSLRGGGGNEQFF
TGTGCCAGCAGCCTCCGAGGGGGAGGGGGTAATGAGCAGTTCTTC
>.|TRBJ1-1|.|TRBV5-1
CASSLANFGNTEAFF
TGCGCCAGCAGCTTGGCCAATTTCGGGAACACTGAAGCTTTCTTT
>.|TRBJ2-7|.|TRBV5-6
CASRRGREGYEQYF
TGTGCCAGCCGCAGGGGCCGGGAAGGCTACGAGCAGTACTTC
>.|TRBJ1-5|TRBD1|TRBV6-5
CASSTGDNQPQHF
TGTGCCAGCAGTACAGGGGACAATCAGCCCCAGCATTTT
>.|TRBJ2-2|.|TRBV3-1/TRBV3-2
CASSRGLAAGELFF
TGTGCCAGCAGCCGGGGACTCGCCGCCGGGGAGCTGTTTTTT
>.|TRBJ1-1|.|TRBV12-3/TRBV12-4
CASGLGGNTEAFF
TGTGCCAGCGGGCTCGGGGGGAACACTGAAGCTTTCTTT
>.|TRBJ1-2|TRBD1|TRBV5-1
CASSRGQGNYGYTF
TGCGCCAGCAGCAGAGGACAGGGGAACTATGGCTACACCTTC
>.|TRBJ2-7|.|TRBV6-4
CASFRHHEPDYEQYF
TGTGCCAGTTTTCGACACCATGAACCTGACTACGAGCAGTACTTC
>.|TRBJ1-1|TRBD1|TRBV19
CASSIEQGYNTEAFF
TGTGCCAGTAGTATAGAACAGGGGTATAACACTGAAGCTTTCTTT
>.|TRBJ2-1|.|TRBV11-3
CASSDVNGYEQFF
TGTGCCAGCAGCGACGTGAACGGGTATGAGCAGTTCTTC
>.|TRBJ2-6|TRBD1|TRBV5-1
CASRGTGSISGANVLTF
TGCGCCAGCAGGGGGACAGGGTCGATATCTGGGGCCAACGTCCTGACTTTC
>.|TRBJ1-6|TRBD1|TRBV2
CASNGQGIYNSPLHF
TGTGCCAGCAATGGACAGGGGATCTATAATTCACCCCTCCACTTT
>.|TRBJ2-3|TRBD1|TRBV7-7
CASSLQQGADTQYF
TGTGCTAGCAGCTTACAACAGGGGGCAGATACGCAGTATTTT
>.|TRBJ2-1|TRBD2|TRBV24-1
CATSDPAAGSNNEQFF
TGTGCCACCAGTGACCCCGCAGCGGGGTCAAACAATGAGCAGTTCTTC
>.|TRBJ1-1|.|TRBV7-9
CASSFDSMNTEAFF
TGTGCCAGCAGCTTTGACAGCATGAACACTGAAGCTTTCTTT
>.|TRBJ1-2|.|TRBV27
CASSFGSSYGYTF
TGTGCCAGCAGTTTTGGGAGTAGCTATGGCTACACCTTC
>.|TRBJ1-5|.|TRBV19
CATRMRGNGNQPQHF
TGTGCCACCCGTATGAGGGGGAATGGCAATCAGCCCCAGCATTTT
>.|TRBJ2-3|.|TRBV2
CASRGLFPDTQYF
TGTGCCAGCAGGGGACTTTTCCCAGATACGCAGTATTTT
>once|TRBJ1-2|TRBD1|TRBV7-9
CASSYGTGWQYGYTF
TGTGCCAGCAGTTACGGGACAGGGTGGCAATATGGCTACACCTTC
>.|TRBJ2-5|.|TRBV3-1/TRBV3-2
CASSHSTGQETQYF
TGTGCCAGCAGCCACTCGACAGGACAAGAGACCCAGTACTTC